The 25 T cell receptor beta chains below come from one sample, sequenced in a study of lymphopenia after photon versus proton radiotherapy. Sequencing used immunoSEQ multiplex PCR; TCRdb keeps in-frame clones, though not all of them. The sample shows about 25,000 clones, 87% of them seen only once. The sequenced sample was peripheral blood, obtained from a patient treated with photon-based radiotherapy. The origin of the receptors is a man in his fifties with gastric cancer.

CDR3: CASSTRLGKETQYF. The CDR3 DNA follows: TGTGCCAGCAGCACACGACTCGGAAAAGAGACCCAGTACTTC. The chain has TRBV7-7 and TRBJ2-5; D not resolved. In germline, CDR1 is SSHAT, CDR2 FNYEAQ (reference sequence). This CDR3 contains 14 residues. The V end was cut by 5 bases, the J end by 3 bases, with 13 bases between.

The gene calls are TRBV9 and TRBJ2-6, with D unresolved. The germline gives CDR1 SGDLS, CDR2 YYNGEE. The ends were cut back, 0 bases at V and 3 bases at J, with 10 bases in the middle. The CDR3 loop spans 16 amino acids. The CDR3 region is CASSVARLGGANVLTF. The CDR3 region has the DNA TGTGCCAGCAGCGTAGCCCGGCTGGGTGGGGCCAACGTCCTGACTTTC. Supplemented by reference TRBV9 and TRBJ2-6, the full variable domain reads DSGVTQTPKHLITATGQRVTLRCSPRSGDLSVYWYQQSLDQGLQFLIQYYNGEERAKGNILERFSAQQFPDLHSELNLSSLELGDSALYFCASSVARLGGANVLTFGAGSRLTVL.

This clone was seen a handful of times. V usage is TRBV5-1 and J usage is TRBJ1-5; TRBD1 is a possible D gene (5 bases). CDR3 size: 15 residues. From germline, CDR1 is SGHRS and CDR2 YFSETQ. V was shortened by 5 bases and J by 4 bases, with 16 bases between the two germline ends. The CDR3 region has the DNA TGCGCCAGCAGACCAGGTCCAGGGTGGAATCAGCCCCAGCATTTT. This sequence encodes CASRPGPGWNQPQHF.

This chain connects TRBV4-3 to TRBJ2-7; TRBD2 matches at 10 bases. Germline V lookup: CDR1 LGHNA, CDR2 YSLEER. CDR3 size: 15 residues. Trimming cost V 0 bases and J 5 bases; bases outside gene matches: 4. The CDR3 region is CASSQDRTSGNEQYF. DNA of the CDR3: TGCGCCAGCAGCCAAGATCGAACTAGCGGGAACGAGCAGTACTTC.

V is TRBV6-4 and J is TRBJ1-5; D may be TRBD1 (6 bases). The CDR3 is 18 residues long. V lost 7 bases and J 0 bases, leaving 22 bases between the germline ends. Germline V gene data show CDR1 as MRHNA and CDR2 as SNTAGT. In DNA, the CDR3 is TGTGCCAGCACCCTAGGGGGAGGGAGGGTTTATAGCAATCAGCCCCAGCATTTT. Translation: CASTLGGGRVYSNQPQHF.

The chain links TRBV7-2 to TRBJ2-3, with D tentatively TRBD2 (5 bases). The CDR3 covers 14 residues. Germline CDR1 SGHTA, CDR2 FQGNSA. Trimming took 4 bases from V and 2 from J, leaving 10 bases between them. The CDR3 spells CASSSSTPTDTQYF. CDR3 coding DNA: TGTGCCAGCAGCTCTAGCACCCCCACAGATACGCAGTATTTT.

The gene calls are TRBV15 and TRBJ2-5; D unclear. V lost 6 bases and J 2 bases, leaving 7 bases between the germline ends. Germline V gene sequence: CDR1 LNHNV, CDR2 YYDKDF (reference sequence). This CDR3 has 12 amino acids. CDR3 bases: TGTGCCACCAGAGGGATACAAGAGACCCAGTACTTC. Encoded protein: CATRGIQETQYF. Using reference TRBV15 and TRBJ2-5 for the parts outside the CDR3, the full variable domain is DAMVIQNPRYQVTQFGKPVTLSCSQTLNHNVMYWYQQKSSQAPKLLFHYYDKDFNNEADTPDNFQSRRPNTSFCFLDIRSPGLGDTAMYLCATRGIQETQYFGPGTRLLVL.

V is TRBV23-1 and J is TRBJ1-1, with D possibly being TRBD1 (5 bases). TRBV23-1 is labeled an ORF, and its function is uncertain. This CDR3 has 15 amino acids. V was shortened by 0 bases and J by 1 base, with 9 bases between the two germline ends. The CDR3 is CASSQSGRGNTEAFF. CDR3 DNA: TGCGCCAGCAGTCAATCGGGGAGGGGGAACACTGAAGCTTTCTTT.

V is TRBV19 and J is TRBJ1-3; 7 bases match TRBD1. The CDR3 extends over 14 amino acids. With V trimmed by 4 bases and J by 4 bases, 4 bases remained unmatched. Germline V gene sequence: CDR1 LNHDA, CDR2 SQIVND (reference sequence). The CDR3 spells CASSTRQGGNTIYF. CDR3 in DNA: TGTGCCAGTAGTACAAGACAGGGAGGAAACACCATATATTTT.

The genes are TRBV5-1 and TRBJ2-4; 7 bases agree with TRBD1. This CDR3 comprises 16 residues. Germline loops: CDR1 SGHRS, CDR2 YFSETQ. V gave up 4 bases and J gave up 6 bases; unmatched junction bases: 13. The CDR3 bases are TGCGCCAGCAGCGGGACCCAGACAGGGCCAGGAAACATTCAGTACTTC. Its translation is CASSGTQTGPGNIQYF.

The rearrangement joins TRBV2 to TRBJ2-3, with D maybe TRBD1 (6 bases). Looked up from germline, CDR1 is SNHLY and CDR2 is FYNNEI. Trimming pared 6 bases from V and 4 bases from J, leaving 11 bases between. The CDR3 consists of 13 residues. The CDR3 coding sequence is TGTGCCAGCAGCTATAGGACAGCAGATACGCAGTATTTT. Amino acid sequence: CASSYRTADTQYF.

The chain joins TRBV9 to TRBJ2-3; D gene uncertain. The V and J ends lost 0 bases and 1 base respectively, with 0 bases between them. There are 12 residues in the CDR3. The germline CDR1 and CDR2 sequences are SGDLS and YYNGEE. In DNA, the CDR3 is TGTGCCAGCAGCGTAGGCACAGATACGCAGTATTTT. It translates to CASSVGTDTQYF.

This chain uses TRBV2 with TRBJ1-2; a weak D match, TRBD1 (6 bases). Trimming cost V 6 bases and J 0 bases, with 14 bases left between them. Germline CDR1 SNHLY, CDR2 FYNNEI. The CDR3 runs to 15 residues. Here the CDR3 DNA reads TGTGCCAGCAGAATGATGGGGGGCTCTAACTATGGCTACACCTTC. This encodes CASRMMGGSNYGYTF.

V and J are TRBV12-5 and TRBJ2-6; weak D call: TRBD1 (5 bases). Germline loops: CDR1 LGHNT, CDR2 FRNRAP. This CDR3 region has 18 residues. V was clipped by 5 bases and J by 5 bases, with 22 bases between them. The CDR3 protein is CASGQQSAGQSRANVLTF. CDR3 DNA sequence: TGTGCTAGTGGTCAGCAATCTGCAGGACAAAGTCGGGCCAACGTCCTGACTTTC. The full variable domain, its missing parts supplied by reference TRBV12-5 and TRBJ2-6, is DARVTQTPRHKVTEMGQEVTMRCQPILGHNTVFWYRQTMMQGLELLAYFRNRAPLDDSGMPKDRFSAEMPDATLATLKIQPSEPRDSAVYFCASGQQSAGQSRANVLTFGAGSRLTVL.

The rearrangement joins TRBV11-2 to TRBJ2-5; D is ambiguous. V gave up 1 base and J gave up 11 bases, with 20 bases separating them. The CDR3 is 15 residues long. From germline, CDR1 is SGHAT and CDR2 FQNNGV. The CDR3 DNA reads as TGTGCCAGCAGCTTAGTAACGTACACTTCCTCGGAGCAGTACTTC. Its translation: CASSLVTYTSSEQYF. Looking up the rest from reference TRBV11-2 and TRBJ2-5 gives the full variable domain: EAGVAQSPRYKIIEKRQSVAFWCNPISGHATLYWYQQILGQGPKLLIQFQNNGVVDDSQLPKDRFSAERLKGVDSTLKIQPAKLEDSAVYLCASSLVTYTSSEQYFGPGTRLLVL.

The gene calls are TRBV9 and TRBJ2-2, with 11 bases aligning to TRBD2. Germline V gives CDR1 SGDLS, CDR2 YYNGEE. The junction had 14 bases not matched to a gene; V was cut back by 4 bases and J by 0 bases. CDR3 size: 20 residues. CDR3 nucleotides: TGTGCCAGCAGCCCCATCTGGGGGCTAGCGGGGGGTGCGAACACCGGGGAGCTGTTTTTT. The encoded protein is CASSPIWGLAGGANTGELFF.

The chain has TRBV1 and TRBJ2-3. TRBV1 is deemed a pseudogene. The CDR3 has 11 amino acids. The CDR3 loop is CTSSQERTQYF. The CDR3 bases are TGCACCAGCAGCCAAGAAAGAACGCAGTATTTT.

This chain connects TRBV5-4 to TRBJ2-1, with D perhaps assigned TRBD1 or TRBD2 (6 bases each). Germline loops: CDR1 SGHNT, CDR2 YYREEE (reference sequence). V was clipped by 0 bases and J by 1 base, with 8 bases between them. The CDR3 has 15 residues. CDR3 nucleotide sequence: TGTGCCAGCAGCTTGGGGGGGGCATCCTACAATGAGCAGTTCTTC. As protein: CASSLGGASYNEQFF.

This chain joins TRBV2 and TRBJ2-1, with 9 bases fitting TRBD2. CDR3 size: 14 residues. V lost 7 bases and J lost 6; bases outside the gene matches: 7. Looked up from germline, CDR1 is SNHLY and CDR2 is FYNNEI. DNA of the CDR3: TGTGCCAGCAATAGAGCGGGGGGTTTCAATGAGCAGTTCTTC. Translating it yields CASNRAGGFNEQFF.

This sequence joins TRBV7-2 and TRBJ2-2, with D possibly being TRBD1 (6 bases). CDR1 SGHTA and CDR2 FQGNSA come from the germline V gene. V dropped 5 bases and J dropped 5 bases, with 18 bases sitting between them. CDR3 length: 16 residues. The CDR3 DNA reads TGTGCCAGCAGCGGCACTACCGGGACAACTACCGGGGAGCTGTTTTTT. Translation gives CASSGTTGTTTGELFF.

This clone has a handful of counts. V is TRBV11-2 and J is TRBJ2-1; TRBD2 matches 8 bases. V shed 6 bases, J shed 9 bases, and the junction held 13 bases outside the gene matches. The germline V gene has CDR1 SGHAT and CDR2 FQNNGV. This CDR3 contains 15 residues. The CDR3 bases are TGTGCCAGCAGTAAGAGCGGGGGCCCTTTGGGTGAGCAGTTCTTC. Translated, it gives CASSKSGGPLGEQFF.

CDR3 protein: CASSTRVMNTEAFF. DNA of the CDR3: TGTGCCAGTAGTACGAGGGTCATGAACACTGAAGCTTTCTTT. The chain joins TRBV19 to TRBJ1-1; unclear D gene. V was clipped by 4 bases and J by 0 bases, with 9 bases between them. The germline gives CDR1 LNHDA, CDR2 SQIVND (reference sequence). CDR3 length: 14 amino acids.

V gene TRBV5-1 combines with J gene TRBJ2-2; D is uncertain. From germline, CDR1 is SGHRS and CDR2 YFSETQ. V lost 0 bases, J lost 7 bases, and 7 bases lay in between. The CDR3 has 13 residues. Here the CDR3 DNA reads TGCGCCAGCAGCTTGGCGAGTGGCGGGGAGCTGTTTTTT. This sequence encodes CASSLASGGELFF. Filled out from reference TRBV5-1 and TRBJ2-2, the complete variable domain reads KAGVTQTPRYLIKTRGQQVTLSCSPISGHRSVSWYQQTPGQGLQFLFEYFSETQRNKGNFPGRFSGRQFSNSRSEMNVSTLELGDSALYLCASSLASGGELFFGEGSRLTVL.

The chain couples TRBV5-5 to TRBJ1-3, with D possibly matching TRBD1 (5 bases). This CDR3 is built from 14 residues. Trimming left V 1 base short and J 5 bases short, with 10 bases between. Germline V gene sequence: CDR1 SGHKS, CDR2 YYEKEE (reference sequence). The CDR3 loop reads CASSLRQGRNTIYF. CDR3 sequence (DNA): TGTGCCAGCAGCTTGAGGCAGGGAAGAAACACCATATATTTT.

This chain connects TRBV19 to TRBJ1-2, with 7 bases aligning to TRBD1. Germline V gene sequence: CDR1 LNHDA, CDR2 SQIVND (reference sequence). With V trimmed by 6 bases and J by 4 bases, 8 bases remained unmatched. CDR3 length: 14 residues. CDR3 sequence: CASSPDRASYGYTF. CDR3 DNA sequence: TGTGCCAGTAGCCCTGACAGGGCCAGCTATGGCTACACCTTC.